This T cell receptor beta chain is drawn from a study of T cells after yellow fever vaccination. This clonotype was detected ten times or more. Its antigen is not identified. Study-wide results and limits: A weaker but faster secondary response was observed, peaking on day 5 versus 15. The presence of abundant clonotypes contaminating from the bulk population was possible in FACS-sorted repertoires.

The CDR3 spans 14 residues. Germline lookup yields CDR1 MNHEY and CDR2 SMNVEV (reference sequence). V shed 3 bases, J shed 5 bases, and the junction held 6 bases outside the gene matches. Researchers made TCR cDNA using 5'RACE template switching, and this step added a universal primer site and UMIs. MiXCR, applied by TCRdb to the 5' RACE reads, yields one record per CDR3 protein. The data show 70,000 or so distinct CDR3 sequences, about 6% seen once. The clonotype originates from a man aged 18 to 35 who received the YFV17D yellow fever vaccine. The material was CD4+ T cells sorted from PBMCs, obtained roughly 15 days after the first yellow fever vaccination. V usage is TRBV27 and J usage is TRBJ2-5; 7 nucleotides match TRBD2. Here the CDR3 reads CASSFVWGGETQYF. CDR3 coding DNA: TGTGCCAGCAGTTTCGTTTGGGGGGGGGAGACCCAGTACTTC.